This T cell receptor beta chain is drawn from a study of blood T cell repertoires in COVID-19. Overall study: The United States, Italy and Spain were the sources of the acute and convalescent COVID-19 samples.

From germline, CDR1 is MNHEY and CDR2 SVGAGI. This CDR3 comprises 15 residues. After removal of 4 bases from V and 1 base from J, the junction contained 2 bases not matched to a gene. Sequenced by immunoSEQ multiplex PCR; TCRdb stores in-frame clones only, minus some. Of around 97,000 clones in the sample, about four fifths are singletons; the top ten hold about 12%. The sequenced sample was peripheral blood. This receptor was taken from a human donor in a cohort sampled during active COVID-19. This rearrangement joins TRBV6-5 to TRBJ1-5, with 9 bases lining up with TRBD1. The CDR3 protein is CASSLQGASNQPQHF. The CDR3 nucleotides read TGTGCCAGCAGTTTACAGGGGGCGAGCAATCAGCCCCAGCATTTT.